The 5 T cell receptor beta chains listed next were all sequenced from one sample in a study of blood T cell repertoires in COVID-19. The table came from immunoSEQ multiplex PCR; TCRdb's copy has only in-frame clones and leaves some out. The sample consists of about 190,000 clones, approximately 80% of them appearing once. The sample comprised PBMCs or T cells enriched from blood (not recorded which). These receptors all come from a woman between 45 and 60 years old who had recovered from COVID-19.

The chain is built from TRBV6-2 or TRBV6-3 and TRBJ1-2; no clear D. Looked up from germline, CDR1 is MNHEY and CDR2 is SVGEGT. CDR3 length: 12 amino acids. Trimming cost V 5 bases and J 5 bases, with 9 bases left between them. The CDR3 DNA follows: TGTGCCAGCAGTACCGTCCGGTATGGCTACACCTTC. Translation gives CASSTVRYGYTF.

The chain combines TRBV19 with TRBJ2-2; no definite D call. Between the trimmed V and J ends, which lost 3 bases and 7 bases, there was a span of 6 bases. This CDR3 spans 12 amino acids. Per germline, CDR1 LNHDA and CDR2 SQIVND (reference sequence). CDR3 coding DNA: TGTGCCAGTAGTATTTTCTACGGGGAGCTGTTTTTT. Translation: CASSIFYGELFF.

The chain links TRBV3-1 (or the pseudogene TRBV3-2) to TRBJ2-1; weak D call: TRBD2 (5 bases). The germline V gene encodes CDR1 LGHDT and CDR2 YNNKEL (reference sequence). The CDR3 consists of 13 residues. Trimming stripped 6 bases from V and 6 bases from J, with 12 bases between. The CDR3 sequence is CASSRSASNEQFF. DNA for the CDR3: TGTGCCAGCAGTCGTAGCGCATCCAATGAGCAGTTCTTC.

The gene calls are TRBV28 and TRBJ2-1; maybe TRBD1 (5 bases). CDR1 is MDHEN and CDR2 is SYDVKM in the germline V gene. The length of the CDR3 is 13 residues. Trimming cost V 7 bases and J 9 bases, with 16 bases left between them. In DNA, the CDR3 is TGTGCCAGCACTCCTTTTGGGGCCCTTGAGCAGTTCTTC. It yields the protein CASTPFGALEQFF.

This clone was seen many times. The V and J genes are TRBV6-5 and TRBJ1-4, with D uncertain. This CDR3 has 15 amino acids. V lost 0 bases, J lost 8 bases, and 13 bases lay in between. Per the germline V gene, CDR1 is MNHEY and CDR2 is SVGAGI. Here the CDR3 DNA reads TGTGCCAGCAGTTACTCGGCAGCGGGAGACGAAAAACTGTTTTTT. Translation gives CASSYSAAGDEKLFF.